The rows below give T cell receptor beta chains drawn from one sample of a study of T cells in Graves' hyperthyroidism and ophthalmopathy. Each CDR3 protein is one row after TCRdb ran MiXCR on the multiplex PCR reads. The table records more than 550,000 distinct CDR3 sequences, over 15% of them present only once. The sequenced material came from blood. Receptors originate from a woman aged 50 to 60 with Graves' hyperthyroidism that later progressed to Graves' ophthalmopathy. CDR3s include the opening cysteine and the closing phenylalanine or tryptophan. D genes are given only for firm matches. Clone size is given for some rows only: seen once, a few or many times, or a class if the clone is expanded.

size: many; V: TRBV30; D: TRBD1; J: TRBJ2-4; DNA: TGTGCCTGGAGCCCGGACAGGGGGAAAGACATTCAGTACTTC; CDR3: CAWSPDRGKDIQYF
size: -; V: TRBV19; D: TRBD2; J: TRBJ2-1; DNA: TGTGCCAGTAGTATAGATGGCGGGGGGGTGTATAATGAGCAGTTCTTC; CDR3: CASSIDGGGVYNEQFF
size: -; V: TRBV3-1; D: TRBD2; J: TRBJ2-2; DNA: TGTGCCAGCGAACCTAGCGGGGGGGCCCCCGGGGAGCTGTTTTTT; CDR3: CASEPSGGAPGELFF
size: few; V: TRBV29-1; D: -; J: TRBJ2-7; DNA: TGCAGCGTTGTGCTTGCAGGAGCCTACGAGCAGTACTTC; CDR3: CSVVLAGAYEQYF
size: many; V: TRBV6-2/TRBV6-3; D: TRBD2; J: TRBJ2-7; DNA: TGTGCCAGCAGTTACAGCCTAGCGGGGCCAGCAGGGGAGCAGTACTTC; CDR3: CASSYSLAGPAGEQYF
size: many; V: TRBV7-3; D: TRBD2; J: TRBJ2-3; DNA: TGTGCCAGCAGCTCCCGACTAGCGGGGAGCACAGATACGCAGTATTTT; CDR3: CASSSRLAGSTDTQYF
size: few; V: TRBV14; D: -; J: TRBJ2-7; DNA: TGTGCCAGCAGCCCCCATTGGGGCGGTGACGAGCAGTACTTC; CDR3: CASSPHWGGDEQYF
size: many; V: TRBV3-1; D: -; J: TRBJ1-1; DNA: TGTGCCAGCAGCCAAGTTTCCGCTGAAGCTTTCTTT; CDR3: CASSQVSAEAFF
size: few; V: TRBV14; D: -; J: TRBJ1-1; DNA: TGTGCCAGCAGACCTCAGGTGTTGAACACTGAAGCTTTCTTT; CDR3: CASRPQVLNTEAFF
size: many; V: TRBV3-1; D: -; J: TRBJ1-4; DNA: TGTGCCAGCAGCAAGACAGGCCCCGATTCAACTAATGAAAAACTGTTTTTT; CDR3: CASSKTGPDSTNEKLFF
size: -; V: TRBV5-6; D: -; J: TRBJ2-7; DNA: TGTGCCAGCAGCCTGGACGGTCTGGGTTGGGAGCAGTACTTC; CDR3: CASSLDGLGWEQYF
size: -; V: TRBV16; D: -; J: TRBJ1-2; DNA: TGTGCCAGCAGCCAAACGACAGGAATATTCTATGGCTACACCTTC; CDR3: CASSQTTGIFYGYTF
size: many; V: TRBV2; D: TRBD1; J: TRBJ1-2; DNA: TGTGCCAGCAGTGGGCAGGGGGCTTCTTATGGCTACACCTTC; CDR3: CASSGQGASYGYTF
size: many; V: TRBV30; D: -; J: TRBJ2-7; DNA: TGTGCCTGGAGTTTCTCCGGGGACTACGAGCAGTACTTC; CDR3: CAWSFSGDYEQYF
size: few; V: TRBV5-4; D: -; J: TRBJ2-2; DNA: TGTGCCAGCAGCCTGGCCTCTCCCGGGGAGCTGTTTTTT; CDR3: CASSLASPGELFF
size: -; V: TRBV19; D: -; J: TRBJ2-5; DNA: TGTGCCAGTAGTTCCCGACTAGAGGAGACCCAGTACTTC; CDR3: CASSSRLEETQYF
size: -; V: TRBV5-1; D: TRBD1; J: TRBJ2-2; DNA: TGCGCCAGCAGCTTAGGGCGGACAGGCTACACCGGGGAGCTGTTTTTT; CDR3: CASSLGRTGYTGELFF
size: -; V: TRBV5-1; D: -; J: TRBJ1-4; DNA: TGCGCCAGCAGCTTGGAAGGCTTCGGAGGGGGGCCTAATGAAAAACTGTTTTTT; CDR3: CASSLEGFGGGPNEKLFF
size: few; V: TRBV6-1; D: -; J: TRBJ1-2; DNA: TGTGCCAGCATTCCCAACGGAGACCCTTCCCACTATGGCTACACCTTC; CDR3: CASIPNGDPSHYGYTF
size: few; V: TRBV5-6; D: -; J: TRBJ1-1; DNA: TGTGCCAGCAGCAGAGGGGCCGTGAACACTGAAGCTTTCTTT; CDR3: CASSRGAVNTEAFF
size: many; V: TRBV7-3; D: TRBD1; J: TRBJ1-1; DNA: TGTGCCAGCAGCTCCCGACAGGGGGCCGCTGAAGCTTTCTTT; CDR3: CASSSRQGAAEAFF
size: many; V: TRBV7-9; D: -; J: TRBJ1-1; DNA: TGTGCCAGCCGAGGTCAGGAGAACACTGAAGCTTTCTTT; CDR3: CASRGQENTEAFF
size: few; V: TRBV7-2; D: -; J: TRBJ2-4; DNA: TGTGCCAGCAGCCCTCAGAGCGGCGGGAAGAAAAACATTCAGTACTTC; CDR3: CASSPQSGGKKNIQYF
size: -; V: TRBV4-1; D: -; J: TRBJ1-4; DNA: TGCGCCAGCAGCCAATTTGAAAAACTGTTTTTT; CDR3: CASSQFEKLFF
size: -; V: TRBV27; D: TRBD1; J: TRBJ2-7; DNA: TGTGCCAGCAGTAAATCCGGGACAGGTTTCTACGAGCAGTACTTC; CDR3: CASSKSGTGFYEQYF
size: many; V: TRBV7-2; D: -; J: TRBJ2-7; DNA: TGTGCCAGCAGGGGGGGACAAGAGACGATCTACGAGCAGTACTTC; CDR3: CASRGGQETIYEQYF
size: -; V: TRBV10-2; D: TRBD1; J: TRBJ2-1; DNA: TGCGCCAGCCTGGTCGGGACAGGGGGCCACAATGAGCAGTTCTTC; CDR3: CASLVGTGGHNEQFF
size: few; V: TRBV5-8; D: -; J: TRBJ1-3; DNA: TGTGCCAGCAGCTTTGGAGGAGTTGGAAACACCATATATTTT; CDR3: CASSFGGVGNTIYF
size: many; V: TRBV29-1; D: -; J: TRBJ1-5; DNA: TGCAGCGTTGTCGATGCGGTGGGGCCCCAGCATTTT; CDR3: CSVVDAVGPQHF
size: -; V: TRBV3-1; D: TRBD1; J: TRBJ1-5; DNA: TGTGCCGCAGGGGGTTCTTCCAATCAGCCCCAGCATTTT; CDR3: CAAGGSSNQPQHF
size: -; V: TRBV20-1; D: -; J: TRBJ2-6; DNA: TGCAGTGCTAGAGCAGTAGACGGGGCCAACGTCCTGACTTTC; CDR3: CSARAVDGANVLTF
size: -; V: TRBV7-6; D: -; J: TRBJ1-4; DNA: TGTGCCAGCAGCTTAGCGCCGGCACCCGCAACTAATGAAAAACTGTTTTTT; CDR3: CASSLAPAPATNEKLFF
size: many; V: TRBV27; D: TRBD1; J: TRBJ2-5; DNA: TGTGCCAGCAGTTTCCGGACAGGCCAAGAGACCCAGTACTTC; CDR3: CASSFRTGQETQYF
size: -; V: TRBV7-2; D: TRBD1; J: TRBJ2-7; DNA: TGTGCCAGCAGCCAGATAGGGCGGGACAGGCCCTACGAGCAGTACTTC; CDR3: CASSQIGRDRPYEQYF
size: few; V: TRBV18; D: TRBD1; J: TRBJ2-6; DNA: TGTGCCAGCTCAACCGGACAGGCCTTAGCGACTGGGGCCAACGTCCTGACTTTC; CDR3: CASSTGQALATGANVLTF
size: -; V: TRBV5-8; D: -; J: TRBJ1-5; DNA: TGTGCCAGCAGCTTTAGGACCGATGGTCAGCCCCAGCATTTT; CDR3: CASSFRTDGQPQHF
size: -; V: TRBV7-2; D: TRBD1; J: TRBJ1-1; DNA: TGTGCCAGCAGCCCCCGACAGGGTGCAACGAACACTGAAGCTTTCTTT; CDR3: CASSPRQGATNTEAFF
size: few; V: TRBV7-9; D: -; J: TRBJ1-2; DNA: TGTGCCAGCAGCCCCGCGGAGGGCTACACCTTC; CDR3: CASSPAEGYTF
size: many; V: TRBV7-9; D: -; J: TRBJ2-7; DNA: TGTGCCAGCAGCTTAGACATTGACTACGAGCAGTACTTC; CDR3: CASSLDIDYEQYF
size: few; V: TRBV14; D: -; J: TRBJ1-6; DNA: TGTGCCAGCAGCCAACAGGGAAGGGGGAATTCACCCCTCCACTTT; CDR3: CASSQQGRGNSPLHF
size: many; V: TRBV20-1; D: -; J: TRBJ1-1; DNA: TGCAGTGCTCGCACAGAAGCTTTCTTT; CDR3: CSARTEAFF
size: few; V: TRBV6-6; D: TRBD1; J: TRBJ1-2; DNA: TGTGCCAGCAGTTACGGGGGACAGGGGGCGCGCTATGGCTACACCTTC; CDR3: CASSYGGQGARYGYTF
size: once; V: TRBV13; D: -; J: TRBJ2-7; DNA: TGTGCCAGCAGCTACCGTCCGGGCGAGCAGTACTTC; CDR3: CASSYRPGEQYF
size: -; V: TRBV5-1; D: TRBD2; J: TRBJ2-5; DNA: TGCGCCAGCAGCCCTCCGGGGGGACTACAAGAGACCCAGTACTTC; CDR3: CASSPPGGLQETQYF
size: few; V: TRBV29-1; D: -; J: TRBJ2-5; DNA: TGCAGCGTTGAAGTTGGAGCAGCATGGGCACAAGAGACCCAGTACTTC; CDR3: CSVEVGAAWAQETQYF
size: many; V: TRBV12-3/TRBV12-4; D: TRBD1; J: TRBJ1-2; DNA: TGTGCCAGCAGTTTGATACAGGGGGCTTCTGGCTACACCTTC; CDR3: CASSLIQGASGYTF
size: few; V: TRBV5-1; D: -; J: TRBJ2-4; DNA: TGCGCCAGCAGCTTGGAGGGGATGACAGAAAACATTCAGTACTTC; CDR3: CASSLEGMTENIQYF
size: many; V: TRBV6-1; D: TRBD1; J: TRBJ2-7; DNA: TGTGCCAGCATCGACCCGGGACAGTACGAGCAGTACTTC; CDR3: CASIDPGQYEQYF
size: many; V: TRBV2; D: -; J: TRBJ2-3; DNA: TGTGCCAGCAGTGAAACCCCCGGGCGGGGCACAGATACGCAGTATTTT; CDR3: CASSETPGRGTDTQYF
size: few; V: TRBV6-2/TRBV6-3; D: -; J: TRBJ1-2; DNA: TGTGCCAGCAGTTACTCGACGCAGGGGAATGGCTACACCTTC; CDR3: CASSYSTQGNGYTF
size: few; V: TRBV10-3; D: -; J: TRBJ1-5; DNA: TGTGCCATCAGTGAGGTCACTAGCAATCAGCCCCAGCATTTT; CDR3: CAISEVTSNQPQHF
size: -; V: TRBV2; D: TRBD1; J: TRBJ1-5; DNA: TGTGCCAGCAGTGAATTGACAGGGGATCAGCCCCAGCATTTT; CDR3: CASSELTGDQPQHF
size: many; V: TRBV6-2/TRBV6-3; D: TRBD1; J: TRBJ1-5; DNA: TGTGCCAGCAGTTACTCGTCCGGGACAGGGGACGGAGTAGGCAATCAGCCCCAGCATTTT; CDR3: CASSYSSGTGDGVGNQPQHF
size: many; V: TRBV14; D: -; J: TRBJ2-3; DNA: TGTGCCAGCAGGCGGGACAGAAACACAGATACGCAGTATTTT; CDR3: CASRRDRNTDTQYF
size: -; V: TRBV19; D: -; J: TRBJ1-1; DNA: TGTGCCAGTACTACGACAAGGGCAGGCCCATGGAACACTGAAGCTTTCTTT; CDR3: CASTTTRAGPWNTEAFF
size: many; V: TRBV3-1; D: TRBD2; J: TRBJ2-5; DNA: TGTGCCAGCAGCCAAGAGGGGACTAGCGGGGGTGGCGAGACCCAGTACTTC; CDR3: CASSQEGTSGGGETQYF
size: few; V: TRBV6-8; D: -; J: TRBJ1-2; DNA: TGTGCCAGCAGTTACTCGAGGCTCCCCTATGGCTACACCTTC; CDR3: CASSYSRLPYGYTF
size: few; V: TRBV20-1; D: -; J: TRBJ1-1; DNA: TGCAGTGCTAAGGCCGGGACTGAAGCTTTCTTT; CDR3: CSAKAGTEAFF
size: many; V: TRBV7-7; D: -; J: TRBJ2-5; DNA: TGTGCTAGCAGCTCCGGGGCCGAAGAGACCCAGTACTTC; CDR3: CASSSGAEETQYF
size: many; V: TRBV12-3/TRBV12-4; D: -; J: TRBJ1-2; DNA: TGTGCCAGCAGTCCCCAGGAGGACTATGGCTACACCTTC; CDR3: CASSPQEDYGYTF